This T cell receptor beta chain appears in the sequencing data of a study of metastatic and nonmetastatic thyroid tumors. Study information: It was across blood and tumor or nodule tissue from malignant and benign thyroid patients that repertoires were compared. Study-wide results and caveats: Malignant tumors reportedly showed significantly higher TCR beta diversity than benign nodules in both blood and tumor.

Germline values: CDR1 SGDLS, CDR2 YYNGEE. The CDR3 extends over 14 amino acids. This clone was counted at least ten times. Its target is not known. The junction departs from germline at one end; a sequencing error may be responsible. This sample also contains other DNA sequences that code for the same CDR3. Treatment of any kind had been given to no patient before thyroid surgery. Original handling: Researchers built a distant-metastasis classifier for papillary thyroid cancer that drew on CDR3 differences across clinicopathological groups. TCRdb re-called the PCR reads through MiXCR. The V and J calls were not made by the authors but by TCRdb's processing. The sample lists 16,000 or so clones, approximately 24% seen once, with roughly an eighth in the top ten.

The sequencing input was tumor tissue. This receptor was taken from a male donor with papillary thyroid cancer or a benign thyroid nodule (not recorded which). Some clones in this sample may be carry-over from other donors' samples. The chain recombines TRBV9 with TRBJ2-3; 10 bases are a match to TRBD2. The CDR3 is CASSPSGGAGTQYF. Here the CDR3 DNA reads TGTGCCAGCAGCCCAAGCGGGGGGGCCGGTACGCAGTACTTT. Using reference TRBV9 and TRBJ2-3 for the parts outside the CDR3, the full variable domain is DSGVTQTPKHLITATGQRVTLRCSPRSGDLSVYWYQQSLDQGLQFLIQYYNGEERAKGNILERFSAQQFPDLHSELNLSSLELGDSALYFCASSPSGGAGTQYFGPGTRLTVL.